The 30 T cell receptor beta chains given below trace back to one sample, sequenced in a study of vaccination effects on CD4 cells after COVID-19. Generated by immunoSEQ multiplex PCR, the TCRdb table keeps only in-frame clones and is missing some. The sample shows about 66,000 clones, over 70% of them seen only once. Their target antigens are unknown. It was after more than 8 days of culture that CD4+ T cells were isolated. Either the BNT162b2 or mRNA-1273 vaccine was given to participants in two doses. Material: CD4+ T cells from PBMCs cultured without peptide, obtained after COVID-19 vaccination. The receptors come from a human donor who received a COVID-19 vaccine.

The V call is TRBV7-2, the J call TRBJ1-4, with a weak D call TRBD1 (5 bases). V gave up 3 bases and J gave up 4 bases, with 9 bases separating them. This CDR3 has 14 residues. The germline V gene has CDR1 SGHTA and CDR2 FQGNSA. The CDR3 sequence is CASSFGGFNEKLFF. CDR3 bases: TGTGCCAGCAGCTTCGGGGGATTTAATGAAAAACTGTTTTTT.

The V gene is TRBV24-1, the J gene TRBJ2-2, with D possibly being TRBD1 (5 bases). V lost 3 bases to trimming and J lost 7 bases, with 11 bases between them. The CDR3 is 14 residues long. Per germline, CDR1 KGHDR and CDR2 SFDVKD. The CDR3 DNA follows: TGTGCCACCAGTGATACCCTCAGGGACGGGGAGCTGTTTTTT. It yields the protein CATSDTLRDGELFF.

This clone was seen only a few times. The rearrangement joins TRBV3-1 (or the pseudogene TRBV3-2) to TRBJ2-3; the D gene is possibly TRBD1 (5 bases). The CDR3 contains 13 residues. With 6 bases removed from V and 0 bases from J, the gap between germline ends came to 7 bases. Germline V gives CDR1 LGHDT, CDR2 YNNKEL (reference sequence). The CDR3 region has the DNA TGTGCCAGCAGTCGACAGAGCACAGATACGCAGTATTTT. This sequence encodes CASSRQSTDTQYF.

Only a few counts were recorded for this clone. V usage is TRBV6-6 and J usage is TRBJ2-5; D gene uncertain. The ends were cut back, 6 bases at V and 1 base at J, with 9 bases in the middle. The germline CDR1 and CDR2 sequences are MNHNY and SVGAGI (reference sequence). This CDR3 comprises 13 residues. CDR3 bases: TGTGCCAGCAGGAGAGCCCCCCAAGAGACCCAGTACTTC. The encoded protein is CASRRAPQETQYF.

The gene calls are TRBV7-3 and TRBJ2-5; 11 nucleotides line up with TRBD2. The CDR3 is 15 residues long. Unmatched junction bases numbered 2, after V lost 2 bases and J lost 3 bases. Germline CDR1 is SGHTA and CDR2 is FQGTGA. The CDR3 coding sequence is TGTGCCAGCAGCTTATCTAGCGGGGGGAAAGAGACCCAGTACTTC. This gives the protein CASSLSSGGKETQYF.

V gene TRBV25-1 combines with J gene TRBJ2-1, with D unclear. Per germline, CDR1 MGHDK and CDR2 SYGVNS. This CDR3 is built from 11 residues. V was cut by 4 bases and J by 10 bases, with 8 bases left in between. DNA for the CDR3: TGTGCCAGCAGTGGCAGGACGGAGCAGTTCTTC. It yields the protein CASSGRTEQFF.

The rearrangement joins TRBV28 to TRBJ1-2, with D unresolved. Germline CDR1 and CDR2: MDHEN and SYDVKM. The CDR3 consists of 15 residues. The V and J ends lost 2 bases and 0 bases respectively, with 10 bases between them. CDR3: CASSLEGRPNYGYTF. As DNA, the CDR3 is TGTGCCAGCAGTTTAGAAGGACGTCCTAACTATGGCTACACCTTC.

The CDR3 nucleotides read TGTGCCAGCAGCTTAGGATCGGGTTTAACAGATACGCAGTATTTT. This translates into CASSLGSGLTDTQYF. V is TRBV7-3 and J is TRBJ2-3; no reliable D call. The CDR3 runs to 15 residues. Germline V CDR1 and CDR2: SGHTA, FQGTGA. Trimming took off 2 bases at V and 3 bases at J, with 12 bases between the two ends. Using reference TRBV7-3 and TRBJ2-3 for the parts outside the CDR3, the full variable domain is GAGVSQTPSNKVTEKGKYVELRCDPISGHTALYWYRQSLGQGPEFLIYFQGTGAADDSGLPNDRFFAVRPEGSVSTLKIQRTERGDSAVYLCASSLGSGLTDTQYFGPGTRLTVL.

The count of this clone is one. V and J are TRBV3-1 (or the pseudogene TRBV3-2) and TRBJ2-6, with a weak D call TRBD1 (7 bases). From germline, CDR1 is LGHDT and CDR2 YNNKEL (reference sequence). V shed 0 bases and J shed 2 bases, with 14 bases lying between them. The CDR3 spans 18 residues. CDR3 sequence (DNA): TGTGCCAGCAGCCAAGATCAGGGGGGTTCCGCTGGGGCCAACGTCCTGACTTTC. This translates into CASSQDQGGSAGANVLTF.

The chain couples TRBV11-3 to TRBJ2-3; TRBD1 matches at 9 bases. Germline V gives CDR1 SGHNT, CDR2 YENEEA. The CDR3 consists of 15 residues. Trimming cost V 8 bases and J 0 bases; bases outside gene matches: 6. The CDR3 region has the DNA TGTGCCAGCGCTACAGGGGGCCTGAGCACAGATACGCAGTATTTT. It translates to CASATGGLSTDTQYF.

The chain is built from TRBV10-1 and TRBJ1-1; no reliable D call. V was pared by 6 bases and J by 2 bases, with 10 bases between. Per the germline V gene, CDR1 is WNHNN and CDR2 is SYGVQD (reference sequence). The CDR3 runs to 13 residues. The CDR3 reads CASRQSLNTEAFF. In DNA, the CDR3 is TGCGCCAGCAGACAGAGTCTAAACACTGAAGCTTTCTTT.

The chain recombines TRBV6-2 or TRBV6-3 with TRBJ1-1; the match to TRBD1 covers 10 bases. This CDR3 comprises 16 residues. V shed 5 bases and J 4 bases; nucleotides not matched to a gene: 10. The germline V gene encodes CDR1 MNHEY and CDR2 SVGEGT. CDR3 DNA: TGTGCCAGCAGTCTCCGGGACAGGGGATGGGTCACTGAAGCTTTCTTT. This translates into CASSLRDRGWVTEAFF.

V usage is TRBV7-2 and J usage is TRBJ2-3; D is ambiguous. V was cut by 0 bases and J by 4 bases, with 5 bases left in between. This CDR3 has 13 amino acids. Germline V lookup: CDR1 SGHTA, CDR2 FQGNSA. The CDR3 spells CASSLAKPDTQYF. The CDR3 region has the DNA TGTGCCAGCAGCTTAGCCAAACCAGATACGCAGTATTTT.

The rearrangement joins TRBV9 to TRBJ2-3; tentative D call: TRBD1 (6 bases). The CDR3 has 16 amino acids. The V and J ends lost 7 bases and 6 bases respectively, with 24 bases between them. CDR1 is SGDLS, CDR2 YYNGEE, per germline. For the CDR3, the DNA is TGTGCCAGCCCCCGCTTGGGCCCAGGGGTACCGGATACGCAGTATTTT. This gives the protein CASPRLGPGVPDTQYF.

This clone was detected only a few times. The chain has TRBV19 and TRBJ1-2; the D is unclear. Germline CDR1 reads LNHDA; CDR2 reads SQIVND (reference sequence). CDR3 length: 13 amino acids. V gave up 3 bases and J gave up 3 bases, with 8 bases separating them. The CDR3 DNA follows: TGTGCCAGTAGTATTCGGCAGGACTATGGCTACACCTTC. It yields the protein CASSIRQDYGYTF.

This chain joins TRBV30 and TRBJ1-2, with D possibly TRBD1 on 5 matching bases. CDR3 size: 13 residues. Per the germline V gene, CDR1 is GTSNPN and CDR2 is SVGIG (reference sequence). The V gene lost 5 bases and the J gene lost 4 bases, with 14 bases spanning the gap. In DNA, the CDR3 is TGTGCCTGGGGCCAGGACACGTTCTATGGCTACACCTTC. Translated, it gives CAWGQDTFYGYTF.

The V and J genes are TRBV4-1 and TRBJ2-5; the D gene is possibly TRBD2 (7 bases). The V gene's germline CDR1 is MGHRA and CDR2 YSYEKL. Trimming shortened V by 0 bases and J by 5 bases, and 19 bases separated the two germline ends. The length of the CDR3 is 17 residues. CDR3 in amino acids: CASSQDRGGTSGETQYF. DNA for the CDR3: TGCGCCAGCAGCCAAGATAGGGGGGGAACATCGGGGGAGACCCAGTACTTC.

This clone was picked up a small number of times. The chain links TRBV2 to TRBJ1-1; 7 bases align to TRBD1. V lost 6 bases and J lost 5; bases outside the gene matches: 6. The CDR3 has 13 amino acids. CDR1 and CDR2 from the germline V gene are SNHLY and FYNNEI. This CDR3 reads CASRMTGSTEAFF. The CDR3 DNA reads as TGTGCCAGCAGAATGACAGGGTCTACTGAAGCTTTCTTT.

The J gene is TRBJ2-3, the V gene TRBV5-1, with 7 bases identical to TRBD1. V shed 2 bases, J shed 2 bases, and the junction held 2 bases outside the gene matches. The CDR3 loop spans 14 amino acids. The V gene's germline CDR1 is SGHRS and CDR2 YFSETQ. This CDR3 reads CASSLGTATDTQYF. The CDR3 nucleotides are TGCGCCAGCAGCTTAGGGACAGCCACAGATACGCAGTATTTT.

The CDR3 here is CASSLGLTQIGYTF. DNA of the CDR3: TGTGCCAGCAGCCTCGGACTCACCCAGATTGGCTACACCTTC. J is TRBJ1-2 and V is TRBV14; D ambiguous. V dropped 4 bases and J dropped 7 bases, with 16 bases sitting between them. The germline V gene has CDR1 SGHDN and CDR2 FVKESK. There are 14 residues in the CDR3.

This chain links TRBV5-1 with TRBJ2-5, with TRBD1 matching 8 bases. The CDR3 loop spans 14 amino acids. V lost 2 bases to trimming and J lost 5 bases; unmatched junction nucleotides: 5. The germline V gene has CDR1 SGHRS and CDR2 YFSETQ. CDR3: CASSFQGAWETQYF. Written as DNA, the CDR3 is TGCGCCAGCAGCTTCCAGGGGGCATGGGAGACCCAGTACTTC.

The chain recombines TRBV2 with TRBJ2-3; 11 positions agree with TRBD2. This CDR3 comprises 15 residues. Germline CDR1 is SNHLY and CDR2 is FYNNEI. V was clipped by 6 bases and J by 4 bases; unmatched bases: 6. The DNA for the CDR3 is TGTGCCAGCAGAGCTAGCGGGGGGACTTCAGATACGCAGTATTTT. Residues: CASRASGGTSDTQYF.

The rearrangement uses TRBV5-1 and TRBJ2-1; TRBD2 matches 8 bases. CDR3 length: 15 amino acids. V lost 0 bases and J lost 5; bases outside the gene matches: 4. Germline V lookup: CDR1 SGHRS, CDR2 YFSETQ. CDR3: CASSLALAGNNEQFF. The CDR3 nucleotides read TGCGCCAGCAGCTTGGCGTTAGCGGGGAACAATGAGCAGTTCTTC.

The V call is TRBV9, the J call TRBJ2-5, with D perhaps matching TRBD1 (5 bases). V dropped 6 bases and J dropped 4 bases, with 22 bases sitting between them. There are 16 residues in the CDR3. Germline CDR1 reads SGDLS; CDR2 reads YYNGEE. CDR3: CASIPFFNQGGETQYF. CDR3 bases: TGTGCCAGCATCCCTTTTTTTAACCAGGGCGGAGAGACCCAGTACTTC.

The chain is built from TRBV10-3 and TRBJ1-3; D is unclear. The CDR3 totals 12 residues. The ends were cut back, 2 bases at V and 5 bases at J, with 4 bases in the middle. CDR1 and CDR2 (germline): ENHRY, SYGVKD. The DNA for the CDR3 is TGTGCCATCAGTGAGGGTCGAAACACCATATATTTT. Protein: CAISEGRNTIYF.

The chain recombines TRBV2 with TRBJ2-1, with 16 bases identical to TRBD2. The CDR3 extends over 19 amino acids. The V and J ends lost 6 bases and 0 bases, in that order; junction bases with no gene match: 8. CDR1 is SNHLY and CDR2 is FYNNEI in the germline V gene. The CDR3 nucleotides read TGTGCCAGCAGCTCACCGGGACTAGCGGGGGGGATCTCCTACAATGAGCAGTTCTTC. Translated, it gives CASSSPGLAGGISYNEQFF.

The chain employs TRBV6-5 and TRBJ2-2, with D unclear. V was clipped by 8 bases and J by 1 base, with 11 bases between them. The CDR3 has 14 residues. CDR1 and CDR2 from the germline V gene are MNHEY and SVGAGI. CDR3 DNA: TGTGCCAGCGTTGTGTCGGGGAACACCGGGGAGCTGTTTTTT. This encodes CASVVSGNTGELFF.

The V call is TRBV5-5, the J call TRBJ1-2, with 7 nucleotides matching TRBD1. Looked up from germline, CDR1 is SGHKS and CDR2 is YYEKEE (reference sequence). CDR3 length equals 15 residues. V trimming: 2 bases; J trimming: 4 bases; junction bases outside the gene matches: 8. The CDR3 coding sequence is TGTGCCAGCAGCTTAGGCTTCTACAGGGGCTATGGCTACACCTTC. Its translation is CASSLGFYRGYGYTF.

This clone showed up just a few times. The V and J genes are TRBV4-3 and TRBJ1-5; TRBD1 matches at 11 bases. The CDR3 loop spans 13 amino acids. V was clipped by 4 bases and J by 7 bases; unmatched bases: 0. Germline CDR1 reads LGHNA; CDR2 reads YSLEER. CDR3 region: CASSRDRGQPQHF. CDR3 coding DNA: TGCGCCAGCAGCCGGGACAGGGGGCAGCCCCAGCATTTT.

The chain carries TRBV28 and TRBJ2-3; D possibly corresponds to TRBD2 (6 bases). This CDR3 region has 14 residues. CDR1 is MDHEN, CDR2 SYDVKM, per germline. Deletions cut 7 bases from V and 7 bases from J, with 18 bases between. CDR3 DNA: TGTGCCAGCAACGGCGGGACTGTTGGAAATACGCAGTATTTT. Amino acid sequence: CASNGGTVGNTQYF.